This TCR beta chain was obtained from a study of tissue T cells after allogeneic stem cell transplantation. V lost 1 base and J lost 0, with 9 bases in between. The germline V gene encodes CDR1 KGHTA and CDR2 FRNEEI. The CDR3 has 15 residues. Profiled with immunoSEQ multiplex PCR; TCRdb holds only in-frame clones, not every one. The sample contains about 1,900 clones, roughly 57% of which appear only once. Study conclusions and caveats: Some tissue clones might be persisting host cells; their alloreactivity or antigen specificity was not determined. In patients and mice, blood and spleen missed much of tissue repertoire. Motif-based clustering found tissue-specific repertoire signatures shared across patients, though few clones were shared.

This clone has only a few counts. Its target is not known. The gene names here belong to mouse. With the read ending 1 residue before the CDR3 end, the germline J gene is used to fill in that end. The time point was: mouse harvest day 7 after allogeneic transplant. Tail vein injection delivered 10^7 T-cell-depleted bone marrow cells and 10^6 splenic CD5+ T cells. B6 (H2b) cells into BALB/c (H2d) mice; tissues taken at day 7 or 14. The V gene is TRBV24, the J gene TRBJ1-1, with a possible D match to TRBD1 (6 bases). Sequenced material: spleen. The clonotype originates from a female BALB/c mouse given C57BL/6 T cells with graft-versus-host disease after an allogeneic hematopoietic cell transplant. The CDR3 protein is CASSLSGGPNTEVFF. The CDR3 bases that were read are TGTGCCAGCAGTCTGTCTGGGGGCCCAAACACAGAAGTCTTC.